These T cell receptor beta chains were read from a single sample in a study of regulatory and conventional T cells in RAG deficiency. Profiling relied on immunoSEQ multiplex PCR, and the TCRdb table lists in-frame clones only, not all of them. The sample contains 34,000 or so clones, around 91% of which appear only once. These data are also associated with another study on regulatory T cells.

Sequencing used CD8+ T cells sorted from blood. Every receptor here comes from a human donor in good health. CDR3s include the opening cysteine and the closing phenylalanine or tryptophan. D genes are given only for firm matches. Expanded clones are given a class, and other clones once, few, many or no size at all.

>TRBV20-1|-|-|TRBJ1-2
CSARDGYGYTF
TGCAGTGCCAGGGACGGCTATGGCTACACCTTC
>TRBV25-1|once|TRBD2|TRBJ2-7
CASSEGTSGTSYEQYF
TGTGCCAGCAGTGAGGGGACTAGCGGGACCTCCTACGAGCAGTACTTC
>TRBV27|-|TRBD1|TRBJ1-2
CASSSQGGLYGYTF
TGTGCCAGCAGTTCCCAGGGGGGCCTTTATGGCTACACCTTC
>TRBV19|-|-|TRBJ1-2
CASSTTALGYTF
TGTGCCAGTAGTACCACGGCCTTAGGCTACACCTTC
>TRBV19|-|TRBD1|TRBJ1-2
CASSKPDRGRRDYGYTF
TGTGCCAGTAGCAAACCGGACAGGGGGCGACGGGACTATGGCTACACCTTC
>TRBV10-2|-|TRBD2|TRBJ2-1
CASSRLAGDNEQFF
TGCGCCAGCAGCAGACTAGCGGGGGACAATGAGCAGTTCTTC
>TRBV5-1|-|TRBD1|TRBJ2-7
CASSLPTGQGNEQYF
TGCGCCAGCAGCTTACCCACCGGACAGGGGAACGAGCAGTACTTC
>TRBV6-1|-|-|TRBJ2-1
CASFRERYSYNEQFF
TGTGCCAGCTTTAGAGAGCGATACTCCTACAATGAGCAGTTCTTC
>TRBV5-1|-|-|TRBJ1-2
CARPETDGYTF
TGCGCCAGACCCGAGACGGATGGCTACACCTTC
>TRBV6-5|-|-|TRBJ2-3
CASRISFRTDTQYF
TGTGCCAGCCGCATCTCCTTCCGGACAGATACGCAGTATTTT
>TRBV7-3|-|-|TRBJ1-2
CASSEGPEANYGYTF
TGTGCCAGCAGTGAGGGGCCGGAGGCTAACTATGGCTACACCTTC
>TRBV5-1|-|TRBD1|TRBJ1-4
CASGQGGLAEKLFF
TGCGCCAGCGGACAGGGTGGGTTGGCGGAAAAACTGTTTTTT
>TRBV18|-|TRBD1|TRBJ2-7
CASSITGGSLSYEQYF
TGTGCCAGCTCAATCACAGGGGGGTCCCTATCCTACGAGCAGTACTTC
>TRBV6-4|-|TRBD1|TRBJ2-7
CASRRLQGADSYEQYF
TGTGCCAGCAGACGCCTTCAGGGGGCCGACTCCTACGAGCAGTACTTC
>TRBV7-8|few|-|TRBJ1-5
CASSLGGTTNQPQHF
TGTGCCAGCAGCTTAGGGGGGACCACCAATCAGCCCCAGCATTTT
>TRBV7-8|-|-|TRBJ1-6
CASSVYGAESPLHF
TGTGCCAGCAGCGTCTACGGGGCGGAGTCACCCCTCCACTTT
>TRBV18|-|TRBD2|TRBJ2-1
CASSPPRLAGASSYNEQFF
TGTGCCAGCTCACCACCTCGACTAGCGGGGGCAAGCTCCTACAATGAGCAGTTCTTC
>TRBV6-5|-|-|TRBJ2-3
CASSPRGTDTQYF
TGTGCCAGCAGCCCTCGGGGCACAGATACGCAGTATTTT
>TRBV30|once|-|TRBJ2-3
CAWSVQGADTQYF
TGTGCCTGGAGTGTACAGGGCGCAGATACGCAGTATTTT
>TRBV5-4|-|TRBD2|TRBJ2-3
CASSFGTSGFTDTQYF
TGTGCCAGCAGTTTCGGGACTAGCGGATTCACAGATACGCAGTATTTT
>TRBV5-1|-|TRBD1|TRBJ1-2
CASSADRYGYTF
TGCGCCAGCAGCGCGGACAGGTATGGCTACACCTTC
>TRBV6-5|-|-|TRBJ2-7
CASSYSVTDSYEQYF
TGTGCCAGCAGTTACTCTGTTACAGACTCCTACGAGCAGTACTTC
>TRBV4-2|-|-|TRBJ2-3
CASSQEDSLLADTQYF
TGTGCCAGCAGCCAAGAAGACAGCTTGCTGGCGGATACGCAGTATTTT
>TRBV19|few|-|TRBJ1-1
CASSIGPGTNTEAFF
TGTGCCAGTAGTATAGGGCCCGGGACCAACACTGAAGCTTTCTTT
>TRBV7-9|-|TRBD1|TRBJ1-4
CASSPNRDRGYTNEKLFF
TGTGCCAGCAGCCCCAATAGGGACAGGGGCTATACTAATGAAAAACTGTTTTTT
>TRBV19|few|TRBD1|TRBJ1-6
CASSPGQGASPLHF
TGTGCCAGTAGTCCCGGACAGGGCGCTTCACCCCTCCACTTT
>TRBV11-2|-|-|TRBJ2-3
CASSLGSDTQYF
TGTGCCAGCAGCTTAGGGTCCGATACGCAGTATTTT
>TRBV5-1|-|-|TRBJ2-3
CASSLTRLVPTDTQYF
TGCGCCAGCAGCTTGACAAGGCTCGTCCCCACAGATACGCAGTATTTT
>TRBV5-1|-|-|TRBJ2-4
CASRGAKNIQYF
TGCGCCAGCCGTGGGGCGAAAAACATTCAGTACTTC
>TRBV5-1|-|-|TRBJ2-3
CASSDGGTDTQYF
TGCGCCAGCAGTGATGGGGGGACAGATACGCAGTATTTT
>TRBV7-3|-|TRBD2|TRBJ2-1
CASSLSGGSHNEQFF
TGTGCCAGCAGCTTGTCGGGGGGGTCTCACAATGAGCAGTTCTTC
>TRBV7-9|-|TRBD1|TRBJ1-6
CASSSHRGGLYNSPLHF
TGTGCCAGCAGCTCCCACAGGGGGGGCCTCTATAATTCACCCCTCCACTTT
>TRBV6-5|-|-|TRBJ2-7
CASSYTSRSYEQYF
TGTGCCAGCAGTTACACTTCACGCTCCTACGAGCAGTACTTC
>TRBV10-3|-|TRBD1|TRBJ2-1
CAISEGTGGEEQFF
TGTGCCATCAGTGAGGGGACAGGGGGCGAAGAGCAGTTCTTC
>TRBV27|-|-|TRBJ1-1
CASSFGLNTEAFF
TGTGCCAGCAGTTTTGGTCTGAACACTGAAGCTTTCTTT
>TRBV6-4|-|TRBD2|TRBJ2-1
CASSPFRGGQRNEQFF
TGTGCCAGCAGTCCCTTCCGGGGGGGCCAAAGAAATGAGCAGTTCTTC
>TRBV2|-|-|TRBJ1-1
CASSEALGLNTEAFF
TGTGCCAGCAGTGAAGCGCTGGGTCTGAACACTGAAGCTTTCTTT
>TRBV7-2|few|TRBD1|TRBJ1-3
CASSLQGALGNTIYF
TGTGCCAGCAGCTTACAGGGGGCTCTTGGAAACACCATATATTTT
>TRBV7-9|-|-|TRBJ2-1
CASVGPSRDEQFF
TGTGCCAGCGTGGGTCCCTCGCGGGATGAGCAGTTCTTC
>TRBV4-2|-|-|TRBJ1-2
CASSQPNRGLGYGYTF
TGTGCCAGCAGCCAACCTAATCGGGGGCTAGGCTATGGCTACACCTTC
>TRBV5-6|-|-|TRBJ1-2
CASTDLTSRIYGYTF
TGTGCCAGCACCGACTTGACTTCCAGGATCTATGGCTACACCTTC
>TRBV29-1|-|-|TRBJ2-1
CSVEAGASGPGSEQFF
TGCAGCGTTGAAGCGGGGGCTAGCGGCCCAGGGAGTGAGCAGTTCTTC
>TRBV28|once|-|TRBJ2-3
CASSSGHGSGTDTQYF
TGTGCCAGCAGTTCGGGACACGGGAGCGGGACAGATACGCAGTATTTT
>TRBV7-2|-|-|TRBJ1-1
CASSPSSANIEAFF
TGTGCCAGCAGCCCGAGTTCAGCGAACATTGAAGCTTTCTTT
>TRBV9|-|TRBD1|TRBJ2-6
CASSARTGSGANVLTF
TGTGCCAGCAGCGCTCGGACAGGCTCTGGGGCCAACGTCCTGACTTTC
>TRBV5-4|-|TRBD1|TRBJ1-2
CASSTRDRAYGYTF
TGTGCCAGCAGCACCCGGGACAGGGCCTATGGCTACACCTTC
>TRBV7-8|once|TRBD1|TRBJ1-1
CASSPQGFTEAFF
TGTGCCAGCAGCCCACAGGGGTTCACTGAAGCTTTCTTT
>TRBV19|-|-|TRBJ1-3
CASKSHDRNTIYF
TGTGCCAGTAAATCGCACGACAGAAACACCATATATTTT
>TRBV2|-|TRBD2|TRBJ2-3
CASSGFSGGGDTQYF
TGTGCCAGCAGTGGGTTTAGCGGGGGAGGGGATACGCAGTATTTT
>TRBV29-1|-|-|TRBJ1-1
CSVEELGSEAFF
TGCAGCGTTGAAGAGCTGGGTTCTGAAGCTTTCTTT
>TRBV2|once|TRBD1|TRBJ2-7
CASREDRGVREQYF
TGTGCCAGCAGGGAGGACAGGGGAGTGCGCGAGCAGTACTTC
>TRBV6-6|-|-|TRBJ1-6
CASSYSGVGSPLHF
TGTGCCAGCAGTTACTCGGGGGTTGGCTCACCCCTCCACTTT
>TRBV14|-|TRBD2|TRBJ2-5
CASRLGGAETQYF
TGTGCCAGCAGGCTCGGGGGGGCAGAGACCCAGTACTTC
>TRBV28|-|TRBD2|TRBJ2-1
CASRPSGRLGEQFF
TGTGCCAGCAGACCTAGCGGGAGGTTGGGTGAGCAGTTCTTC
>TRBV6-6|-|-|TRBJ1-1
CASSYMNTEAFF
TGTGCCAGCAGTTACATGAACACTGAAGCTTTCTTT